The T cell receptor (beta chain) described here comes from a study of blood T cell repertoires in COVID-19. The method was immunoSEQ multiplex PCR; TCRdb's version includes in-frame clones alone and lacks a portion of them. This sample has about 220,000 clones, with more than 70% found just once. Trimming removed 10 bases from V and 1 base from J; junction bases left unmatched: 6. The germline V gene has CDR1 LNHDA and CDR2 SQIVND (reference sequence). CDR3 length: 14 amino acids. This clone showed up just once. This sequence was found in a woman older than 75 with acute or convalescent COVID-19. This sequence joins TRBV19 and TRBJ2-3; 9 bases agree with TRBD1. Sequencing was performed on peripheral blood. The CDR3 DNA is TGTGCCACAACGGACAGGGGTGGCACAGATACGCAGTATTTT. It codes for CATTDRGGTDTQYF. The full variable domain, with the rest looked up from reference TRBV19 and TRBJ2-3, is DGGITQSPKYLFRKEGQNVTLSCEQNLNHDAMYWYRQDPGQGLRLIYYSQIVNDFQKGDIAEGYSVSREKKESFPLTVTSAQKNPTAFYLCATTDRGGTDTQYFGPGTRLTVL.